The rows below give T cell receptor beta chains drawn from one sample of a study of PD-L1 blockade in urothelial cancer. Method: immunoSEQ multiplex PCR; TCRdb's copy keeps in-frame clones and lacks some. The table records about 88,000 clones, 70% to 90% of them present only once. This material consisted of PBMCs, taken around atezolizumab (anti-PD-L1) treatment. All receptors derive from a woman of 80 years or more with urothelial cancer. The CDR3 runs from the conserved cysteine through the conserved F or W. Fields, in order: J gene, V gene, clone size, D gene, CDR3 protein, CDR3 DNA. The D gene is left open where the match is weak. Clone size is given for some rows only: seen once, a few or many times, or a class if the clone is expanded.

j_gene: TRBJ2-7
v_gene: TRBV23-1
abundance: -
d_gene: TRBD1
CDR3aa: CASSHARRTGQAYEQYF
CDR3nt: TGCGCCAGCAGTCACGCTAGGCGGACAGGGCAGGCCTACGAGCAGTACTTC

j_gene: TRBJ2-1
v_gene: TRBV11-2
abundance: -
d_gene: TRBD2
CDR3aa: CASSVGTSGYNEQFF
CDR3nt: TGTGCCAGCAGCGTAGGGACTAGCGGATACAATGAGCAGTTCTTC

j_gene: TRBJ1-1
v_gene: TRBV5-1
abundance: once
d_gene: TRBD1
CDR3aa: CASSYARGSTEAFF
CDR3nt: TGCGCCAGCAGCTACGCCAGGGGGTCCACTGAAGCTTTCTTT

j_gene: TRBJ2-7
v_gene: TRBV10-1
abundance: few
d_gene: -
CDR3aa: CASSDLGGQRVDEQYF
CDR3nt: TGCGCCAGCAGTGATTTGGGGGGACAGCGGGTTGACGAGCAGTACTTC

j_gene: TRBJ1-3
v_gene: TRBV5-4
abundance: -
d_gene: -
CDR3aa: CASRHDSSGNTIYF
CDR3nt: TGTGCCAGCAGACACGACAGCTCTGGAAACACCATATATTTT

j_gene: TRBJ2-7
v_gene: TRBV6-1
abundance: -
d_gene: -
CDR3aa: CASIRGGGLTYEQYF
CDR3nt: TGTGCCAGCATCCGAGGGGGGGGCCTTACCTACGAGCAGTACTTC

j_gene: TRBJ2-5
v_gene: TRBV7-9
abundance: -
d_gene: TRBD2
CDR3aa: CASSPAGRSETQYF
CDR3nt: TGTGCCAGCAGCCCCGCCGGGAGGAGCGAGACCCAGTACTTC

j_gene: TRBJ1-1
v_gene: TRBV5-4
abundance: -
d_gene: TRBD1
CDR3aa: CASSPKPQGASTEAFF
CDR3nt: TGTGCCAGCAGCCCTAAACCTCAGGGGGCTTCCACTGAAGCTTTCTTT

j_gene: TRBJ1-4
v_gene: TRBV19
abundance: -
d_gene: -
CDR3aa: CASSWGQSTNEKLFF
CDR3nt: TGTGCCAGTAGTTGGGGGCAGTCAACTAATGAAAAACTGTTTTTT

j_gene: TRBJ1-1
v_gene: TRBV5-1
abundance: -
d_gene: -
CDR3aa: CASSLGHINTEAFF
CDR3nt: TGCGCCAGCAGCTTGGGACACATAAACACTGAAGCTTTCTTT

j_gene: TRBJ1-4
v_gene: TRBV5-1
abundance: -
d_gene: -
CDR3aa: CASRKPAGTPNEKLFF
CDR3nt: TGCGCCAGCAGGAAACCAGCCGGGACACCGAATGAAAAACTGTTTTTT

j_gene: TRBJ2-5
v_gene: TRBV11-2
abundance: -
d_gene: -
CDR3aa: CASSPLVGEETQYF
CDR3nt: TGTGCCAGCAGCCCCCTGGTAGGAGAAGAGACCCAGTACTTC

j_gene: TRBJ1-5
v_gene: TRBV7-2
abundance: -
d_gene: -
CDR3aa: CASSPRRLAGVEPQHF
CDR3nt: TGTGCCAGCAGCCCCCGACGTCTGGCAGGGGTTGAGCCCCAGCATTTT

j_gene: TRBJ2-3
v_gene: TRBV10-3
abundance: -
d_gene: TRBD2
CDR3aa: CAISVSGQEDTQYF
CDR3nt: TGTGCCATCAGTGTTAGCGGGCAGGAAGATACGCAGTATTTT

j_gene: TRBJ1-5
v_gene: TRBV9
abundance: -
d_gene: -
CDR3aa: CASSVAGLSNQPQHF
CDR3nt: TGTGCCAGCAGCGTAGCCGGGTTAAGCAATCAGCCCCAGCATTTT

j_gene: TRBJ2-7
v_gene: TRBV7-2
abundance: -
d_gene: TRBD1
CDR3aa: CASSPGTAAYEQYF
CDR3nt: TGTGCCAGCAGCCCAGGGACAGCCGCCTACGAGCAGTACTTC

j_gene: TRBJ1-5
v_gene: TRBV5-4
abundance: -
d_gene: TRBD1
CDR3aa: CASSLGGTGNQPQHF
CDR3nt: TGTGCCAGCAGCTTGGGAGGGACAGGGAATCAGCCCCAGCATTTT

j_gene: TRBJ2-1
v_gene: TRBV10-2
abundance: -
d_gene: TRBD2
CDR3aa: CASSESLSGSLSSYNEQFF
CDR3nt: TGCGCCAGCAGTGAGTCGCTTAGCGGGAGTCTCAGCTCCTACAATGAGCAGTTCTTC

j_gene: TRBJ2-2
v_gene: TRBV9
abundance: -
d_gene: TRBD1
CDR3aa: CASSLRTGNTGELFF
CDR3nt: TGTGCCAGCAGCCTCCGGACAGGAAACACCGGGGAGCTGTTTTTT

j_gene: TRBJ2-6
v_gene: TRBV4-2
abundance: -
d_gene: TRBD1
CDR3aa: CASSVLGQGVFSGANVLTF
CDR3nt: TGTGCCAGCAGCGTCCTTGGACAGGGGGTTTTTTCTGGGGCCAACGTCCTGACTTTC

j_gene: TRBJ2-3
v_gene: TRBV2
abundance: -
d_gene: -
CDR3aa: CASSEEGSLGTDTQYF
CDR3nt: TGTGCCAGCAGTGAAGAAGGTAGCCTGGGCACAGATACGCAGTATTTT

j_gene: TRBJ1-1
v_gene: TRBV25-1
abundance: -
d_gene: -
CDR3aa: CASSEMRGVNTEAFF
CDR3nt: TGTGCCAGCAGTGAGATGCGGGGCGTGAACACTGAAGCTTTCTTT

j_gene: TRBJ2-1
v_gene: TRBV19
abundance: -
d_gene: TRBD2
CDR3aa: CASSIAASGRALPYNEQFF
CDR3nt: TGTGCCAGTAGTATCGCGGCTAGCGGGAGGGCCCTTCCCTACAATGAGCAGTTCTTC

j_gene: TRBJ2-7
v_gene: TRBV7-2
abundance: -
d_gene: TRBD1
CDR3aa: CASSLGGQGPYEQYF
CDR3nt: TGTGCCAGCAGCTTAGGGGGACAGGGGCCCTACGAGCAGTACTTC

j_gene: TRBJ2-7
v_gene: TRBV10-2
abundance: -
d_gene: TRBD2
CDR3aa: CASSGLGTSGMSGSYEQYF
CDR3nt: TGCGCCAGCAGTGGCCTGGGGACTAGCGGGATGTCGGGATCCTACGAGCAGTACTTC

j_gene: TRBJ2-5
v_gene: TRBV14
abundance: -
d_gene: TRBD2
CDR3aa: CASSQGVIAGGRETQYF
CDR3nt: TGTGCCAGCAGCCAAGGGGTAATAGCGGGAGGTCGAGAGACCCAGTACTTC

j_gene: TRBJ2-1
v_gene: TRBV2
abundance: -
d_gene: TRBD2
CDR3aa: CASSEFGLAGGVF
CDR3nt: TGTGCCAGCAGTGAATTTGGACTAGCGGGAGGGGTCTTC

j_gene: TRBJ1-5
v_gene: TRBV2
abundance: few
d_gene: TRBD1
CDR3aa: CASGGGGQGVGQPQHF
CDR3nt: TGTGCCAGCGGGGGAGGGGGACAGGGAGTAGGACAGCCCCAGCATTTT

j_gene: TRBJ1-1
v_gene: TRBV28
abundance: -
d_gene: -
CDR3aa: CASSLTDGHTEAFF
CDR3nt: TGTGCCAGCAGCCTGACCGATGGGCACACTGAAGCTTTCTTT

j_gene: TRBJ1-2
v_gene: TRBV2
abundance: -
d_gene: TRBD1
CDR3aa: CASSRDSFYGYTF
CDR3nt: TGTGCCAGCAGCCGGGACAGCTTCTATGGCTACACCTTC

j_gene: TRBJ1-4
v_gene: TRBV18
abundance: -
d_gene: TRBD1
CDR3aa: CASSLTTGGDEKLFF
CDR3nt: TGTGCCAGCTCATTAACGACAGGGGGTGATGAAAAACTGTTTTTT

j_gene: TRBJ1-4
v_gene: TRBV5-4
abundance: once
d_gene: TRBD1
CDR3aa: CASSSGGDRDFEKLFF
CDR3nt: TGTGCCAGCAGCTCAGGCGGGGACAGGGACTTCGAAAAACTGTTTTTT

j_gene: TRBJ2-5
v_gene: TRBV9
abundance: -
d_gene: -
CDR3aa: CASSVGPGQETQYF
CDR3nt: TGTGCCAGCAGCGTAGGGCCAGGGCAAGAGACCCAGTACTTC

j_gene: TRBJ1-5
v_gene: TRBV6-1
abundance: -
d_gene: -
CDR3aa: CASMVEGGNQPQHF
CDR3nt: TGTGCCAGCATGGTGGAGGGAGGCAATCAGCCCCAGCATTTT

j_gene: TRBJ2-7
v_gene: TRBV7-3
abundance: -
d_gene: TRBD2
CDR3aa: CASSASSGNYEQYF
CDR3nt: TGTGCCAGCAGCGCCTCTAGCGGGAACTACGAGCAGTACTTC

j_gene: TRBJ1-1
v_gene: TRBV5-4
abundance: -
d_gene: -
CDR3aa: CASSLAGQNTEAFF
CDR3nt: TGTGCCAGCAGCTTGGCCGGACAGAACACTGAAGCTTTCTTT

j_gene: TRBJ1-2
v_gene: TRBV2
abundance: -
d_gene: -
CDR3aa: CASSEALGGADYGYTF
CDR3nt: TGTGCCAGCAGTGAAGCGCTTGGGGGCGCAGACTATGGCTACACCTTC

j_gene: TRBJ1-5
v_gene: TRBV30
abundance: -
d_gene: -
CDR3aa: CAWSVGGNQPQHF
CDR3nt: TGTGCCTGGAGTGTAGGAGGAAATCAGCCCCAGCATTTT

j_gene: TRBJ2-7
v_gene: TRBV11-2
abundance: -
d_gene: -
CDR3aa: CASSFGEISYEQYF
CDR3nt: TGTGCCAGCAGCTTTGGAGAGATCTCCTACGAGCAGTACTTC

j_gene: TRBJ2-2
v_gene: TRBV2
abundance: -
d_gene: -
CDR3aa: CASSVSPSGELFF
CDR3nt: TGTGCCAGCAGTGTCTCACCCAGCGGGGAGCTGTTTTTT

j_gene: TRBJ1-1
v_gene: TRBV5-1
abundance: -
d_gene: TRBD1
CDR3aa: CASSLEGQGRSEAFF
CDR3nt: TGCGCCAGCAGCTTGGAGGGACAGGGACGTTCTGAAGCTTTCTTT

j_gene: TRBJ2-7
v_gene: TRBV23-1
abundance: -
d_gene: TRBD2
CDR3aa: CASSQKGQPGDTSGGAYEQYF
CDR3nt: TGCGCCAGCAGTCAAAAGGGACAGCCCGGTGATACTAGCGGGGGTGCCTACGAGCAGTACTTC

j_gene: TRBJ1-5
v_gene: TRBV28
abundance: once
d_gene: TRBD1
CDR3aa: CASTQGGSNQPQHF
CDR3nt: TGTGCCAGCACCCAGGGGGGCAGCAATCAGCCCCAGCATTTT

j_gene: TRBJ2-3
v_gene: TRBV7-2
abundance: -
d_gene: TRBD1
CDR3aa: CASSSTGLDTQYF
CDR3nt: TGTGCCAGCAGCTCGACAGGGTTAGATACGCAGTATTTT

j_gene: TRBJ2-5
v_gene: TRBV5-8
abundance: -
d_gene: TRBD1
CDR3aa: CASSLGVGQQETQYF
CDR3nt: TGTGCCAGCAGCTTGGGAGTGGGACAGCAAGAGACCCAGTACTTC

j_gene: TRBJ1-3
v_gene: TRBV28
abundance: once
d_gene: TRBD1
CDR3aa: CASSLRTGISGNTIYF
CDR3nt: TGTGCCAGCAGTCTGAGGACAGGAATCTCTGGAAACACCATATATTTT

j_gene: TRBJ2-7
v_gene: TRBV10-3
abundance: -
d_gene: TRBD2
CDR3aa: CAISEKRESNEQYF
CDR3nt: TGTGCCATCAGTGAGAAGCGGGAGTCCAACGAGCAGTACTTC

j_gene: TRBJ2-7
v_gene: TRBV19
abundance: -
d_gene: TRBD2
CDR3aa: CASAGLAGGSDEQYF
CDR3nt: TGTGCCAGTGCTGGACTAGCGGGAGGGTCGGACGAGCAGTACTTC

j_gene: TRBJ1-4
v_gene: TRBV10-3
abundance: once
d_gene: -
CDR3aa: CAISESSSAEKLFF
CDR3nt: TGTGCCATCAGTGAGTCGAGTTCTGCGGAAAAACTGTTTTTT

j_gene: TRBJ2-1
v_gene: TRBV5-1
abundance: -
d_gene: TRBD2
CDR3aa: CASSGTSGLLNEQFF
CDR3nt: TGCGCCAGCAGCGGGACTAGCGGACTTCTCAATGAGCAGTTCTTC

j_gene: TRBJ2-3
v_gene: TRBV5-6
abundance: few
d_gene: -
CDR3aa: CASSLEGSRDSGTDTQYF
CDR3nt: TGTGCCAGCAGCTTGGAAGGGAGTCGGGATTCTGGCACAGATACGCAGTATTTT

j_gene: TRBJ2-5
v_gene: TRBV5-5
abundance: -
d_gene: -
CDR3aa: CASSLGLAKPQETQYF
CDR3nt: TGTGCCAGCAGCTTGGGGCTAGCGAAGCCCCAAGAGACCCAGTACTTC